This entry lists 26 T cell receptor beta chains sequenced from one sample in a study of shared clonotypes between healthy human individuals. Sequencing was performed with immunoSEQ multiplex PCR; in TCRdb, only in-frame clones are kept and a portion is missing. Of fewer than 3 million clones listed, around 92% are singletons. The sequencing input was naive CD4+ T cells from PBMCs. As for subset: CD45RA+ positively selected. These receptor sequences come from a man aged 18 to 30 in good health. Some clones in this sample may be carry-over from other donors' samples.

The V gene is TRBV5-6, the J gene TRBJ2-7; 7 bases fit TRBD1. CDR1 and CDR2 (germline): SGHDT, YYEEEE. J gave up 2 bases and V 1 base, and 9 bases lay outside the gene matches. The CDR3 contains 16 residues. The CDR3 coding sequence is TGTGCCAGCAGCTTGCCGAGGGGACAGCCCCCCTACGAGCAGTACTTC. Residues: CASSLPRGQPPYEQYF.

Turning to this clone: At the DNA level, this CDR3 is encoded by other sequences in the same sample as well. The chain couples TRBV11-3 to TRBJ2-3; D might be TRBD2 (6 bases). V shed 1 base and J shed 2 bases, with 10 bases lying between them. The CDR3 contains 15 residues. Germline V lookup: CDR1 SGHNT, CDR2 YENEEA. Written as DNA, the CDR3 is TGTGCCAGCAGCTTAGGAGGGACTTCCACAGATACGCAGTATTTT. Translated, it gives CASSLGGTSTDTQYF.

This chain links TRBV27 with TRBJ1-5; D is uncertain. The CDR3 length is 14 residues. V shed 5 bases and J shed 3 bases, with 11 bases lying between them. The V gene's germline CDR1 is MNHEY and CDR2 SMNVEV (reference sequence). The CDR3 loop reads CASSLTGLNQPQHF. As DNA, the CDR3 is TGTGCCAGCAGTCTGACTGGACTCAATCAGCCCCAGCATTTT.

The chain has TRBV18 and TRBJ2-3, with TRBD2 matching over 7 bases. CDR3 length: 17 residues. Germline V gives CDR1 KGHSH, CDR2 LQKENI. The ends lost 1 base at V and 0 bases at J; junction bases unmatched: 7. CDR3 nucleotides: TGTGCCAGCTCACCACTTGTGGGCGGGGGAAGCACAGATACGCAGTATTTT. It specifies CASSPLVGGGSTDTQYF.

The V call is TRBV4-3, the J call TRBJ2-7, with 12 positions matching TRBD2. The CDR3 totals 16 residues. J gave up 2 bases and V 0 bases, and 2 bases lay outside the gene matches. CDR1 is LGHNA and CDR2 is YSLEER in the germline V gene. The CDR3 DNA is TGCGCCAGCAGCCAAGATGGACTAGCGGGAACCTACGAGCAGTACTTC. This codes for CASSQDGLAGTYEQYF.

The chain combines TRBV6-1 with TRBJ2-7, with a tentative D call TRBD1 (5 bases). The CDR3 has 17 residues. Per the germline V gene, CDR1 is MNHNS and CDR2 is SASEGT. V lost 0 bases, J lost 2 bases, and 17 bases lay in between. The CDR3: CASSEAMGQGIAYEQYF. Written as DNA, the CDR3 is TGTGCCAGCAGTGAAGCAATGGGCCAGGGTATAGCCTACGAGCAGTACTTC.

This chain links TRBV5-1 with TRBJ2-5; D remains ambiguous. The CDR3 is 14 residues long. The V and J ends lost 4 bases and 2 bases respectively, with 12 bases between them. Germline values: CDR1 SGHRS, CDR2 YFSETQ. CDR3 in amino acids: CASSTLKLQETQYF. The DNA for the CDR3 is TGCGCCAGCAGCACCCTGAAGTTGCAAGAGACCCAGTACTTC.

The rearrangement links TRBV18 to TRBJ1-1, with D perhaps TRBD1 (5 bases). The V gene lost 5 bases and the J gene lost 3 bases, with 13 bases spanning the gap. The germline CDR1 and CDR2 sequences are KGHSH and LQKENI. This CDR3 contains 14 residues. Here the CDR3 reads CASSSQGGDTEAFF. CDR3 coding DNA: TGTGCCAGCTCAAGTCAGGGTGGGGACACTGAAGCTTTCTTT.

This rearrangement joins TRBV6-1 to TRBJ2-1, with a weak D call TRBD2 (5 bases). This CDR3 comprises 16 residues. Germline assignment: CDR1 MNHNS and CDR2 SASEGT. The ends were cut back, 1 base at V and 8 bases at J, with 18 bases in the middle. The CDR3 reads CASSEGLALLKYEQFF. The CDR3 DNA follows: TGTGCCAGCAGTGAAGGGCTAGCTCTTCTCAAGTATGAGCAGTTCTTC.

The rearrangement joins TRBV4-1 to TRBJ1-4; a possible D gene is TRBD1 (6 bases). The CDR3 has 16 amino acids. The germline V and J ends were trimmed by 0 bases and 5 bases, with 13 bases remaining between them. CDR1 and CDR2 from the germline V gene are MGHRA and YSYEKL. CDR3 amino acids: CASSQDAAGANEKLFF. Here the CDR3 DNA reads TGCGCCAGCAGCCAAGATGCGGCGGGGGCGAATGAAAAACTGTTTTTT.

Points on this clone: The identical CDR3 is also encoded by other nucleotide sequences in the sample. This rearrangement joins TRBV9 to TRBJ2-5; 13 bases line up with TRBD2. The CDR3 contains 16 residues. The V gene end was trimmed by 2 bases and the J gene end by 5 bases; junction bases not matched to a gene: 6. CDR1 and CDR2 from the germline V gene are SGDLS and YYNGEE. Here the CDR3 reads CASSVGGLAGAETQYF. As DNA, the CDR3 is TGTGCCAGCAGCGTTGGAGGACTAGCGGGAGCGGAGACCCAGTACTTC.

The chain has TRBV18 and TRBJ2-3; 13 positions match TRBD2. CDR1 is KGHSH, CDR2 LQKENI, per germline. The CDR3 covers 18 residues. Trimming cost V 2 bases and J 0 bases; bases outside gene matches: 5. CDR3 bases: TGTGCCAGCTCACCATGGACTAGCGGGAGAGGAAGCACAGATACGCAGTATTTT. It yields the protein CASSPWTSGRGSTDTQYF.

In this sample, this clone turned up once. The chain joins TRBV2 to TRBJ2-7, with TRBD2 matching over 14 bases. This CDR3 contains 16 residues. Losses at the gene ends were 6 bases for V and 7 bases for J; bases not matched to a gene: 11. Germline CDR1 SNHLY, CDR2 FYNNEI. The CDR3 region has the DNA TGTGCCAGCAGCCTGACTAGCGGGAGGGCCTCGGGAGAGCAGTACTTC. Its protein is CASSLTSGRASGEQYF.

The J gene is TRBJ2-7, the V gene TRBV14; D ambiguous. The germline CDR1 and CDR2 sequences are SGHDN and FVKESK. The CDR3 sequence is 11 residues long. V lost 0 bases and J lost 10, with 7 bases in between. The CDR3 here is CASSQDGPQYF. In nucleotides, the CDR3 is TGTGCCAGCAGCCAAGACGGACCTCAGTACTTC.

V gene TRBV4-3 combines with J gene TRBJ1-4; 8 bases map to TRBD1. The V gene end was trimmed by 4 bases and the J gene end by 6 bases; junction bases not matched to a gene: 4. The CDR3 length is 14 residues. CDR1 is LGHNA, CDR2 YSLEER, per germline. The CDR3 region is CASSPTGGDEKLFF. As DNA, the CDR3 is TGCGCCAGCAGCCCCACAGGGGGGGATGAAAAACTGTTTTTT.

J is TRBJ2-2 and V is TRBV2, with 10 bases fitting TRBD2. J lost 4 bases, V lost 3 bases, and 2 bases had no gene match. This CDR3 comprises 15 residues. Germline values: CDR1 SNHLY, CDR2 FYNNEI. CDR3 sequence: CASSDLAGGTGELFF. In nucleotides, the CDR3 is TGTGCCAGCAGTGACTTAGCGGGAGGCACCGGGGAGCTGTTTTTT.

The V gene is TRBV9, the J gene TRBJ2-1, with D uncertain. The CDR3 covers 12 residues. Germline V gene sequence: CDR1 SGDLS, CDR2 YYNGEE. Trimming left V 0 bases short and J 7 bases short, with 5 bases between. CDR3 amino acids: CASSVGPNEQFF. The CDR3 DNA is TGTGCCAGCAGCGTAGGACCGAATGAGCAGTTCTTC.

V gene TRBV6-1 combines with J gene TRBJ2-7; D is possibly TRBD2 (7 bases). Germline CDR1 is MNHNS and CDR2 is SASEGT. The CDR3 covers 14 residues. V was shortened by 3 bases and J by 5 bases, with 14 bases between the two germline ends. The chain's CDR3 is CASSEIRGGHEQYF. The CDR3 DNA reads TGTGCCAGCAGTGAGATCAGGGGAGGGCACGAGCAGTACTTC.

The chain employs TRBV7-3 and TRBJ2-2; 8 nucleotides match TRBD1. CDR3 length: 16 residues. The V gene end was trimmed by 2 bases and the J gene end by 1 base; junction bases not matched to a gene: 3. CDR1 and CDR2 from the germline V gene are SGHTA and FQGTGA. Here the CDR3 reads CASSLGTGGNTGELFF. The CDR3 nucleotides are TGTGCCAGCAGCTTAGGCACAGGGGGGAACACCGGGGAGCTGTTTTTT.

CDR3 loop: CASSEIPNSGNTIYF. The DNA of the CDR3 is TGTGCCAGCAGTGAGATACCCAACTCTGGAAACACCATATATTTT. The rearrangement joins TRBV6-1 to TRBJ1-3; D gene ambiguous. There are 15 residues in the CDR3. The germline V gene encodes CDR1 MNHNS and CDR2 SASEGT. The ends were cut back, 3 bases at V and 0 bases at J, with 9 bases in the middle.

This rearrangement joins TRBV19 to TRBJ2-1, with D possibly matching TRBD2 (6 bases). Per germline, CDR1 LNHDA and CDR2 SQIVND (reference sequence). The CDR3 extends over 15 amino acids. V lost 0 bases, J lost 6 bases, and 12 bases lay in between. Here the CDR3 reads CASSIDLTSFNEQFF. The CDR3 bases are TGTGCCAGTAGTATAGATCTTACTAGCTTCAATGAGCAGTTCTTC.

The V gene is TRBV28, the J gene TRBJ1-5, with 10 bases that match TRBD1. Germline V gene sequence: CDR1 MDHEN, CDR2 SYDVKM. The length of the CDR3 is 16 residues. V shed 2 bases and J 9 bases; nucleotides not matched to a gene: 10. This CDR3 reads CASSLEGDRGLRPQHF. In DNA, the CDR3 is TGTGCCAGCAGTTTAGAGGGGGACAGGGGACTGCGGCCCCAGCATTTT.

This clone was counted a single time. The chain joins TRBV4-3 to TRBJ2-7; TRBD2 agrees at 9 bases. The CDR3 is made up of 15 amino acids. Germline lookup yields CDR1 LGHNA and CDR2 YSLEER. V lost 2 bases and J lost 7; bases outside the gene matches: 9. CDR3: CASSQSLTGLAEQYF. The DNA of the CDR3 is TGCGCCAGCAGCCAATCCCTGACCGGACTAGCGGAGCAGTACTTC.

The chain combines TRBV19 with TRBJ2-7; tentative D call: TRBD1 (5 bases). With 4 bases removed from V and 3 bases from J, the gap between germline ends came to 19 bases. The CDR3 extends over 16 amino acids. Germline V gene lookup returns CDR1 LNHDA and CDR2 SQIVND (reference sequence). CDR3 DNA sequence: TGTGCCAGTAGTAAAATTACAGGTGGAATAGGCTACGAGCAGTACTTC. Residues: CASSKITGGIGYEQYF. Variable domain in full (rest from reference TRBV19 and TRBJ2-7): DGGITQSPKYLFRKEGQNVTLSCEQNLNHDAMYWYRQDPGQGLRLIYYSQIVNDFQKGDIAEGYSVSREKKESFPLTVTSAQKNPTAFYLCASSKITGGIGYEQYFGPGTRLTVT.

The rearrangement joins TRBV7-2 to TRBJ2-1, with 12 bases matching TRBD2. The junction had 9 bases not matched to a gene; V was cut back by 5 bases and J by 4 bases. CDR3 length: 17 amino acids. CDR1 is SGHTA and CDR2 is FQGNSA in the germline V gene. This CDR3 is CASSQTSGRGGYNEQFF. In DNA, the CDR3 is TGTGCCAGCAGCCAGACTAGCGGGAGAGGGGGGTACAATGAGCAGTTCTTC.

CDR3 in amino acids: CASSVASGGSGELFF. The DNA for the CDR3 is TGTGCCAGCAGCGTAGCTAGCGGGGGAAGCGGGGAGCTGTTTTTT. V is TRBV9 and J is TRBJ2-2, with 10 bases matching TRBD2. This CDR3 comprises 15 residues. CDR1 is SGDLS, CDR2 YYNGEE, per germline. V shed 0 bases, J shed 7 bases, and the junction held 3 bases outside the gene matches.